The 4 T cell receptor beta chains reported below all come from one sample, sequenced in a study of graft-versus-host responses after intestinal transplantation. Lamina propria and intraepithelial lymphocytes were released by processing graft tissue. The repertoire was sequenced with immunoSEQ multiplex PCR; TCRdb's copy has only in-frame clones and lacks some. This table holds about 5,600 clones, around 74% found once. The sample was ileum tissue, taken approximately 33 weeks after intestinal transplant. The receptor source for this set is a human patient who received an intestinal transplant, so some T cells may come from the graft donor.

The chain couples TRBV7-2 to TRBJ2-3; tentatively, D is TRBD2 (5 bases). Germline-derived CDR1 and CDR2 are SGHTA and FQGNSA. There are 12 residues in the CDR3. Trimming took 5 bases from V and 4 from J, leaving 7 bases between them. The DNA of the CDR3 is TGTGCCAGCAGCCTACTAGCAGATACGCAGTATTTT. Translated, it gives CASSLLADTQYF.

In DNA form, the CDR3 reads TGTGCCAGCAGTCTCCGGGGACAGGGACTGAAAGAGACCCAGTACTTC. It is translated as CASSLRGQGLKETQYF. The chain links TRBV2 to TRBJ2-5, with 9 bases identical to TRBD1. The CDR3 loop spans 16 amino acids. Germline V gene sequence: CDR1 SNHLY, CDR2 FYNNEI. V was pared by 5 bases and J by 3 bases, with 10 bases of the junction left unmatched.

The DNA of the CDR3 is TGTGCCATCAGTGAGCCGACGCGGTCCCAGCGCTACGAGCAGTACTTC. Amino acid sequence: CAISEPTRSQRYEQYF. The chain couples TRBV10-3 to TRBJ2-5, with D unclear. TRBJ2-7 explains the end of the DNA better; the J call may be wrong. The CDR3 has 16 amino acids. The germline gives CDR1 ENHRY, CDR2 SYGVKD.

With regard to this clone: Distinct nucleotide sequences in the sample also encode this CDR3. The rearrangement joins TRBV6-5 to TRBJ1-5, with 8 bases that match TRBD1. Germline V CDR1 and CDR2: MNHEY, SVGAGI. This CDR3 contains 15 residues. The junction had 7 bases not matched to a gene; V was cut back by 5 bases and J by 4 bases. The CDR3 loop reads CASSLGQGGNQPQHF. The DNA of the CDR3 is TGTGCCAGCAGTCTCGGACAGGGTGGGAATCAGCCCCAGCATTTT.